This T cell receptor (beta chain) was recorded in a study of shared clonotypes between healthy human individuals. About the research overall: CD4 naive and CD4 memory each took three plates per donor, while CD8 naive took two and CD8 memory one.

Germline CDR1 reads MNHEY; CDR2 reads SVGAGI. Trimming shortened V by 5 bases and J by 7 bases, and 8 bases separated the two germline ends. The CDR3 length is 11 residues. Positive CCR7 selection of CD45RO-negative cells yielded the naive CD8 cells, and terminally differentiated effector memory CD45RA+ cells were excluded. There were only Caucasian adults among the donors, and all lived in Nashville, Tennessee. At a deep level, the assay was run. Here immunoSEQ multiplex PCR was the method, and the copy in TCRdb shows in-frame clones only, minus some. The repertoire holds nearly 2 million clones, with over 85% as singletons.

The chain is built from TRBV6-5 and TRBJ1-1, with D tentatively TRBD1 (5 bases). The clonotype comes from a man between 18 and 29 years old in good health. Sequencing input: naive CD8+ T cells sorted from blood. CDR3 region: CASSPGREAFF. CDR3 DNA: TGTGCCAGCAGTCCGGGACGTGAAGCTTTCTTT.